These T cell receptor beta chains were read from a single sample in a study of CD8+CD57+ T cells in acquired aplastic anemia. TCRdb reanalysed the reads using MiXCR and keeps one entry per CDR3 protein. This sample has about 160,000 distinct CDR3 sequences, with around 52% found just once. Sequenced sample: sorted CD4+, CD8+, or CD8+CD57+ T cells (not recorded which) from PBMCs. These receptors came from a human donor with aplastic anemia. CDR3s include the opening cysteine and the closing phenylalanine or tryptophan. Fields, in order: V gene, D gene, J gene, clone size, CDR3 protein, CDR3 DNA. The D gene is left open where the match is weak. Clone size is not always given. Where it is, it says once, few, many or a class for expanded clones.

v_gene: TRBV2; d_gene: TRBD1; j_gene: TRBJ1-5; abundance: many; CDR3aa: CASRLPGGEFKPQHF; CDR3nt: TGTGCCAGCCGGCTGCCAGGGGGTGAGTTTAAGCCCCAGCATTTT
v_gene: TRBV6-1; d_gene: TRBD1; j_gene: TRBJ2-1; abundance: many; CDR3aa: CASSGGGFHEQFF; CDR3nt: TGTGCCAGCAGTGGAGGGGGCTTCCATGAGCAGTTCTTC
v_gene: TRBV4-1; d_gene: TRBD2; j_gene: TRBJ2-1; abundance: .; CDR3aa: CASSQAPGLAGRGSYNEQFF; CDR3nt: TGCGCCAGCAGCCAAGCCCCGGGACTAGCGGGCCGCGGCTCCTACAATGAGCAGTTCTTC
v_gene: TRBV20-1; d_gene: TRBD1; j_gene: TRBJ2-7; abundance: .; CDR3aa: CSASTAVGQGPSYEQYF; CDR3nt: TGCAGTGCTAGCACAGCCGTAGGACAGGGGCCCTCCTACGAGCAGTACTTC
v_gene: TRBV7-6; d_gene: .; j_gene: TRBJ2-5; abundance: many; CDR3aa: CASSPPGGGPETQYF; CDR3nt: TGTGCCAGCAGCCCCCCAGGGGGAGGGCCCGAGACCCAGTACTTC
v_gene: TRBV29-1; d_gene: .; j_gene: TRBJ2-7; abundance: many; CDR3aa: CSFREVVRPYEQYF; CDR3nt: TGCAGCTTCCGAGAAGTCGTCCGCCCCTACGAGCAGTACTTC
v_gene: TRBV6-6; d_gene: .; j_gene: TRBJ2-2; abundance: many; CDR3aa: CASSYDFRTGELFF; CDR3nt: TGTGCCAGCAGTTACGACTTCCGCACCGGGGAGCTGTTTTTT
v_gene: TRBV4-2; d_gene: .; j_gene: TRBJ2-2; abundance: many; CDR3aa: CAAEGRDLNTGELFF; CDR3nt: TGTGCCGCTGAGGGACGGGACTTGAACACCGGGGAGCTGTTTTTT
v_gene: TRBV11-2; d_gene: TRBD2; j_gene: TRBJ2-3; abundance: .; CDR3aa: CASSLVASGSDTQYF; CDR3nt: TGTGCCAGCAGCTTAGTAGCTAGCGGGTCAGATACGCAGTATTTT
v_gene: TRBV27; d_gene: .; j_gene: TRBJ1-2; abundance: .; CDR3aa: CASSLGGAGGYTF; CDR3nt: TGTGCCAGCAGTTTAGGGGGGGCGGGTGGCTACACCTTC
v_gene: TRBV7-2; d_gene: TRBD1; j_gene: TRBJ1-1; abundance: .; CDR3aa: CASSVRGQGSEAFF; CDR3nt: TGTGCCAGCAGCGTAAGGGGACAGGGCTCTGAAGCTTTCTTT
v_gene: TRBV7-2; d_gene: TRBD1; j_gene: TRBJ1-2; abundance: .; CDR3aa: CASSPRQGGGGYTF; CDR3nt: TGTGCCAGCAGCCCCCGACAGGGTGGGGGTGGCTACACCTTC
v_gene: TRBV11-2; d_gene: .; j_gene: TRBJ2-7; abundance: many; CDR3aa: CASSFSTGTYEQYF; CDR3nt: TGTGCCAGCAGCTTCTCTACAGGGACCTACGAGCAGTACTTC
v_gene: TRBV5-6; d_gene: .; j_gene: TRBJ1-4; abundance: many; CDR3aa: CASSLSQTANEKLFF; CDR3nt: TGTGCCAGCAGCTTGAGTCAAACGGCTAATGAAAAACTGTTTTTT
v_gene: TRBV27; d_gene: TRBD1; j_gene: TRBJ2-3; abundance: few; CDR3aa: CASITRDRKYF; CDR3nt: TGTGCCAGCATTACCCGGGACAGAAAATATTTT
v_gene: TRBV10-3; d_gene: .; j_gene: TRBJ1-2; abundance: .; CDR3aa: CAINTGGGETYTF; CDR3nt: TGTGCCATCAACACCGGGGGGGGGGAGACCTACACCTTC
v_gene: TRBV5-1; d_gene: .; j_gene: TRBJ2-7; abundance: many; CDR3aa: CASSLGGQAYEQYF; CDR3nt: TGCGCCAGCAGCTTGGGAGGGCAGGCCTACGAGCAGTACTTC
v_gene: TRBV20-1; d_gene: TRBD2; j_gene: TRBJ2-1; abundance: once; CDR3aa: CSANRRLAGGYNEQFF; CDR3nt: TGCAGTGCCAATAGGCGGCTAGCGGGGGGGTACAATGAGCAGTTCTTC
v_gene: TRBV11-2; d_gene: TRBD1; j_gene: TRBJ2-3; abundance: many; CDR3aa: CASSRDRGSTDTQYF; CDR3nt: TGTGCCAGCAGCCGGGACAGGGGCAGCACAGATACGCAGTATTTT
v_gene: TRBV4-2; d_gene: TRBD2; j_gene: TRBJ2-7; abundance: .; CDR3aa: CASSQAGLAGAYEQYF; CDR3nt: TGTGCCAGCAGCCAAGCCGGGCTAGCGGGAGCGTACGAGCAGTACTTC
v_gene: TRBV19; d_gene: .; j_gene: TRBJ1-4; abundance: .; CDR3aa: CASSRPAVDEKLFF; CDR3nt: TGTGCCAGTAGTCGCCCCGCCGTAGATGAAAAACTGTTTTTT
v_gene: TRBV9; d_gene: TRBD2; j_gene: TRBJ2-7; abundance: .; CDR3aa: CASRLTSGRGYEQYF; CDR3nt: TGTGCCAGCAGGTTGACTAGCGGGAGGGGCTACGAGCAGTACTTC
v_gene: TRBV20-1; d_gene: .; j_gene: TRBJ2-5; abundance: .; CDR3aa: CSARAMGPQETQYF; CDR3nt: TGCAGTGCTAGAGCCATGGGGCCTCAAGAGACCCAGTACTTC
v_gene: TRBV27; d_gene: TRBD2; j_gene: TRBJ2-4; abundance: few; CDR3aa: CASSSYGLEGPKNIQYF; CDR3nt: TGTGCCAGCAGTTCATATGGACTAGAGGGGCCCAAAAACATTCAGTACTTC
v_gene: TRBV7-8; d_gene: .; j_gene: TRBJ2-7; abundance: many; CDR3aa: CASSPRWDSPIGQYF; CDR3nt: TGTGCCAGCAGCCCCCGTTGGGACTCCCCAATTGGGCAGTACTTC
v_gene: TRBV29-1; d_gene: .; j_gene: TRBJ1-1; abundance: .; CDR3aa: CSVQALGSEAFF; CDR3nt: TGCAGCGTTCAGGCTTTGGGCTCTGAAGCTTTCTTT
v_gene: TRBV19; d_gene: .; j_gene: TRBJ2-2; abundance: many; CDR3aa: CATDRRNTGELFF; CDR3nt: TGTGCCACCGACAGGAGGAACACCGGGGAGCTGTTTTTT
v_gene: TRBV19; d_gene: TRBD1; j_gene: TRBJ1-6; abundance: .; CDR3aa: CASSMTGNSPLHF; CDR3nt: TGTGCCAGTAGTATGACAGGGAATTCACCCCTCCACTTT
v_gene: TRBV4-1; d_gene: .; j_gene: TRBJ2-6; abundance: many; CDR3aa: CASSRGGLGANVLTF; CDR3nt: TGCGCCAGCAGCCGTGGGGGTCTTGGGGCCAACGTCCTGACTTTC
v_gene: TRBV19; d_gene: .; j_gene: TRBJ2-2; abundance: .; CDR3aa: CASSISRANTGELFF; CDR3nt: TGTGCCAGTAGTATCTCCAGGGCGAACACCGGGGAGCTGTTTTTT
v_gene: TRBV20-1; d_gene: .; j_gene: TRBJ1-2; abundance: many; CDR3aa: CSAIGGLGHGYTF; CDR3nt: TGCAGTGCTATAGGGGGGTTGGGGCATGGCTACACCTTC
v_gene: TRBV10-3; d_gene: .; j_gene: TRBJ2-6; abundance: many; CDR3aa: CAGRSGANVLTF; CDR3nt: TGTGCCGGGCGCTCTGGGGCCAACGTCCTGACTTTC
v_gene: TRBV5-1; d_gene: TRBD1; j_gene: TRBJ2-1; abundance: many; CDR3aa: CASTPTGGLTNEQFF; CDR3nt: TGCGCCAGCACACCGACAGGGGGATTGACAAATGAGCAGTTCTTC
v_gene: TRBV7-9; d_gene: .; j_gene: TRBJ1-2; abundance: .; CDR3aa: CASSPSYNYGYTF; CDR3nt: TGTGCCAGCAGCCCTAGTTATAACTATGGCTACACCTTC
v_gene: TRBV19; d_gene: .; j_gene: TRBJ1-2; abundance: .; CDR3aa: CASSVYSSSLYGYTF; CDR3nt: TGTGCCAGTAGTGTATACAGCAGCAGCCTTTATGGCTACACCTTC
v_gene: TRBV2; d_gene: .; j_gene: TRBJ2-5; abundance: .; CDR3aa: CASSQQETQYF; CDR3nt: TGTGCCAGCAGTCAGCAAGAGACCCAGTACTTC
v_gene: TRBV20-1; d_gene: TRBD2; j_gene: TRBJ2-1; abundance: .; CDR3aa: CSATGLTSSYNEQFF; CDR3nt: TGCAGTGCGACGGGACTAACGAGCTCCTACAATGAGCAGTTCTTC
v_gene: TRBV29-1; d_gene: TRBD1; j_gene: TRBJ2-7; abundance: .; CDR3aa: CSVAGQGSSYEQYF; CDR3nt: TGCAGCGTGGCCGGACAGGGTAGTTCCTACGAGCAGTACTTC
v_gene: TRBV4-2; d_gene: TRBD1; j_gene: TRBJ2-3; abundance: many; CDR3aa: CASSTTGSTDTQYF; CDR3nt: TGTGCCAGCAGCACGACAGGGAGCACAGATACGCAGTATTTT
v_gene: TRBV18; d_gene: .; j_gene: TRBJ2-1; abundance: .; CDR3aa: CASSRTVGDEQFF; CDR3nt: TGTGCCAGCTCACGGACAGTGGGGGATGAGCAGTTCTTC
v_gene: TRBV10-3; d_gene: TRBD1; j_gene: TRBJ1-2; abundance: once; CDR3aa: CAISGRWTGRYGYTF; CDR3nt: TGTGCCATCAGTGGTCGGTGGACAGGGCGATATGGCTACACCTTC
v_gene: TRBV5-1; d_gene: .; j_gene: TRBJ1-6; abundance: .; CDR3aa: CASSLSGQTNSPLHF; CDR3nt: TGCGCCAGCAGCCTATCTGGACAGACGAATTCACCCCTCCACTTT